This T cell receptor (beta chain) is from a study of cytomegalovirus exposure and HLA in healthy donors. The germline V gene encodes CDR1 SGHTA and CDR2 FQGNSA. The CDR3 extends over 13 amino acids. Trimming removed 6 bases at V and 5 bases at J, with 13 bases between. Use of 60 Vbeta and 13 Jbeta primers characterized the PCR. Using immunoSEQ multiplex PCR, the repertoire was profiled, and TCRdb retains in-frame clones only, with some absent. The sample shows about 150,000 clones, 60% to 80% of them seen only once. The sequenced material came from PBMCs. The V gene is TRBV7-2, the J gene TRBJ2-5; D gene unclear. This TCR derives from a man between 50 and 59 years old in good health and CMV-seropositive. This CDR3 reads CASSSSFSETQYF. As DNA, the CDR3 is TGTGCCAGCAGTTCTAGTTTCTCCGAGACCCAGTACTTC.